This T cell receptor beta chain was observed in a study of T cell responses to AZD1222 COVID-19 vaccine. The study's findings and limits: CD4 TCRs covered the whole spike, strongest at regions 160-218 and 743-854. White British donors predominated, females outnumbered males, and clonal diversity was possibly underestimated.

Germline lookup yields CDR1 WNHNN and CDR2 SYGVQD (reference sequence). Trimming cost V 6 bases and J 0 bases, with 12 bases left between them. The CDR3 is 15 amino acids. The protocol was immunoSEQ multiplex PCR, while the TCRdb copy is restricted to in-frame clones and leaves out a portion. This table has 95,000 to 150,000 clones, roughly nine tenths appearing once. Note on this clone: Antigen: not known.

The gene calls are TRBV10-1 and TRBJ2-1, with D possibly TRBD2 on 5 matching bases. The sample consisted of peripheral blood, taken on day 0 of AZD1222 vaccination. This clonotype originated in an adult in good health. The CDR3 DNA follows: TGCGCCAGCAGCGAAGGACTCAACTCCTACAATGAGCAGTTCTTC. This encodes CASSEGLNSYNEQFF.